Each of the 27 T cell receptor beta chains below was sequenced from the same sample in a study of T cells in Graves' hyperthyroidism and ophthalmopathy. The investigators amplified TCR beta CDR3 regions from RNA transcripts. Carried out on the TCR CDR3, a first-round RT-PCR used the HTBI primer set. Each CDR3 protein gets one entry after TCRdb re-called the multiplex PCR reads with MiXCR. The repertoire holds around 250,000 distinct CDR3 sequences, with roughly 14% as singletons. Sequencing used blood. Receptors originate from a middle-aged woman with Graves' hyperthyroidism that later progressed to Graves' ophthalmopathy.

This clonotype came up many times. J is TRBJ2-7 and V is TRBV5-1, with D hard to call. Germline-derived CDR1 and CDR2 are SGHRS and YFSETQ. The CDR3 is 13 residues long. V lost 4 bases to trimming and J lost 0 bases, with 8 bases between them. The DNA for the CDR3 is TGCGCCAGCAGCGCTCCAAACTCCTACGAGCAGTACTTC. As protein: CASSAPNSYEQYF.

The V gene is TRBV3-1, the J gene TRBJ1-4; no reliable D call. This CDR3 spans 13 amino acids. Trimming pared 0 bases from V and 7 bases from J, leaving 6 bases between. Per the germline V gene, CDR1 is LGHDT and CDR2 is YNNKEL (reference sequence). The CDR3 DNA is TGTGCCAGCAGCCAAGATATGCCTGAAAAACTGTTTTTT. Its translation: CASSQDMPEKLFF.

This clonotype was seen ten or more times. DNA of the CDR3: TGTGCCAGCAGCCAAGTAAGCGGGAGGCCCGACGAGCAGTACTTC. This encodes CASSQVSGRPDEQYF. The chain has TRBV4-2 and TRBJ2-7; the match to TRBD2 covers 9 bases. Trimming removed 1 base from V and 5 bases from J; junction bases left unmatched: 6. The germline V gene has CDR1 LGHNA and CDR2 YNFKEQ. The CDR3 is 15 residues long.

This clonotype came up many times. V and J are TRBV19 and TRBJ2-1; no reliable D call. The CDR3 loop spans 14 amino acids. Germline V CDR1 and CDR2: LNHDA, SQIVND (reference sequence). The V end lost 5 bases, the J end lost 2 bases, and 10 bases lay between the germline ends. The CDR3 DNA sequence: TGTGCCAGTAGTCCCCCCCCCGCCTACAATGAGCAGTTCTTC. Its protein is CASSPPPAYNEQFF.

The table lists this clonotype with many counts. V is TRBV18 and J is TRBJ2-7; D is unclear. CDR1 and CDR2 from the germline V gene are KGHSH and LQKENI. The CDR3 sequence is 13 residues long. The V end lost 3 bases, the J end lost 2 bases, and 8 bases lay between the germline ends. The CDR3 DNA follows: TGTGCCAGCTCACCTTTAAAGACCTACGAGCAGTACTTC. Protein product: CASSPLKTYEQYF.

This clonotype showed up many times. This rearrangement joins TRBV30 to TRBJ2-1; TRBD2 is a possible D gene (5 bases). CDR3 length: 14 residues. Trimming shortened V by 1 base and J by 7 bases, and 14 bases separated the two germline ends. In germline, CDR1 is GTSNPN, CDR2 SVGIG (reference sequence). The CDR3 spells CAWSGRKRGNEQFF. DNA of the CDR3: TGTGCCTGGAGTGGACGTAAAAGAGGGAATGAGCAGTTCTTC.

There are many counts of this clonotype. This chain links TRBV4-1 with TRBJ2-1; D remains ambiguous. The V end was cut by 1 base, the J end by 3 bases, with 13 bases between. The germline CDR1 and CDR2 sequences are MGHRA and YSYEKL. The CDR3 runs 16 residues. The CDR3 spells CASSQGWWSRYNEQFF. For the CDR3, the DNA is TGCGCCAGCAGCCAAGGGTGGTGGAGCCGCTACAATGAGCAGTTCTTC.

In its sample, this clonotype was seen many times. J is TRBJ1-1 and V is TRBV6-1; D is unclear. The CDR3 consists of 15 residues. Deletions cut 5 bases from V and 4 bases from J, with 17 bases between. From germline, CDR1 is MNHNS and CDR2 SASEGT. CDR3 region: CASSQEVGIATEAFF. The CDR3 DNA is TGTGCCAGCAGTCAGGAGGTAGGGATTGCCACTGAAGCTTTCTTT.

This clonotype was found a few times. The chain links TRBV5-5 to TRBJ1-2; D not certain. V dropped 4 bases and J dropped 0 bases, with 16 bases sitting between them. CDR1 and CDR2 from the germline V gene are SGHKS and YYEKEE (reference sequence). This CDR3 is built from 16 residues. The CDR3 loop is CASSARETATNYGYTF. The CDR3 DNA is TGTGCCAGCAGCGCAAGGGAAACAGCCACTAACTATGGCTACACCTTC.

This clonotype was recorded many times. J is TRBJ2-3 and V is TRBV20-1, with TRBD2 identical over 7 bases. Per germline, CDR1 DFQATT and CDR2 SNEGSKA (reference sequence). The CDR3 loop spans 14 amino acids. Germline trimming cut 3 bases from V and 4 bases from J; bases unmatched to any gene: 7. The CDR3 protein is CSASSAGWADTQYF. Written as DNA, the CDR3 is TGCAGTGCTAGTTCAGCGGGATGGGCAGATACGCAGTATTTT.

This clonotype was seen more than once but under ten times. It may be a read error: a sequence one base away is much more abundant. This chain joins TRBV30 and TRBJ2-3, with D uncertain. The CDR3 loop spans 12 amino acids. Per germline, CDR1 GTSNPN and CDR2 SVGIG (reference sequence). CDR3 nucleotides: TGTGCCTGGAGTAGCAACACAGATGCGCAGTATTTT. Amino acid sequence: CAWSSNTDAQYF.

This clonotype was seen many times. The gene calls are TRBV19 and TRBJ2-3; 12 positions agree with TRBD2. In germline, CDR1 is LNHDA, CDR2 SQIVND (reference sequence). With 4 bases clipped from V and 0 bases from J, the junction kept 2 bases outside the gene matches. This CDR3 region has 16 residues. CDR3 sequence (DNA): TGTGCCAGTAGTACCGGGACTAGCGGGAGCACAGATACGCAGTATTTT. Its protein product is CASSTGTSGSTDTQYF.

In regard to this clonotype: A read error may account for a junction end that differs from germline. The V gene is TRBV7-3, the J gene TRBJ1-2, with D possibly TRBD1 on 6 matching bases. Germline CDR1 is SGHTA and CDR2 is FQGTGA. The CDR3 sequence is 17 residues long. CDR3 protein: CASSLTWVQGQGYDYTF. The CDR3 DNA follows: TGTGCCAGCAGCTTAACGTGGGTGCAGGGACAAGGCTATGACTACACCTTC.

This clonotype showed up many times. This sequence joins TRBV2 and TRBJ2-7; D might be TRBD1 (6 bases). V lost 6 bases to trimming and J lost 0 bases, with 15 bases between them. Germline lookup yields CDR1 SNHLY and CDR2 FYNNEI. This CDR3 has 15 amino acids. The CDR3 here is CASSVLGQFSYEQYF. CDR3 bases: TGTGCCAGCAGCGTCCTTGGACAGTTCTCCTACGAGCAGTACTTC.

This clonotype was found a few times. The chain joins TRBV10-1 to TRBJ2-5; perhaps TRBD2 as D (5 bases). Per germline, CDR1 WNHNN and CDR2 SYGVQD (reference sequence). Trimming pared 3 bases from V and 5 bases from J, leaving 31 bases between. The CDR3 runs to 20 residues. CDR3 protein: CASSDSALHAGPGYEETQYF. CDR3 bases: TGCGCCAGCAGTGATTCCGCGCTCCACGCGGGCCCCGGATATGAGGAGACCCAGTACTTC.

In its sample, this clonotype was seen many times. The chain joins TRBV18 to TRBJ1-1; D is undetermined. The CDR3 totals 17 residues. Trimming took 3 bases from V and 0 from J, leaving 17 bases between them. Germline V lookup: CDR1 KGHSH, CDR2 LQKENI. The CDR3 nucleotides are TGTGCCAGCTCACCGAACCAATTTCGTCCCATGAACACTGAAGCTTTCTTT. Protein: CASSPNQFRPMNTEAFF. The whole variable domain, filled in from reference TRBV18 and TRBJ1-1, reads NAGVMQNPRHLVRRRGQEARLRCSPMKGHSHVYWYRQLPEEGLKFMVYLQKENIIDESGMPKERFSAEFPKEGPSILRIQQVVRGDSAAYFCASSPNQFRPMNTEAFFGQGTRLTVV.

This clonotype came up a few times. The chain has TRBV10-2 and TRBJ2-1; 7 bases match TRBD2. This CDR3 comprises 14 residues. CDR1 and CDR2 (germline): WSHSY, SAAADI. With V trimmed by 10 bases and J by 0 bases, 6 bases remained unmatched. The CDR3 bases are TGCGCCACCGGAGCGGGACCCTCCTACAATGAGCAGTTCTTC. This codes for CATGAGPSYNEQFF.

The V call is TRBV11-2, the J call TRBJ2-1; tentatively, D is TRBD2 (6 bases). The germline V gene encodes CDR1 SGHAT and CDR2 FQNNGV. The CDR3 is 14 amino acids. The ends were cut back, 5 bases at V and 5 bases at J, with 13 bases in the middle. CDR3 region: CASSPSGPHNEQFF. The CDR3, as DNA: TGTGCCAGCAGCCCAAGCGGGCCGCACAATGAGCAGTTCTTC.

This clonotype was observed many times. The chain carries TRBV10-3 and TRBJ1-1; perhaps TRBD1 as D (6 bases). Trimming took off 7 bases at V and 1 base at J, with 10 bases between the two ends. Germline V gene lookup returns CDR1 ENHRY and CDR2 SYGVKD. This CDR3 has 13 residues. For the CDR3, the DNA is TGTGCCATCACCTGGGACAAGAACACTGAAGCTTTCTTT. Amino acid sequence: CAITWDKNTEAFF.

This clonotype has more than one count but fewer than ten. The chain carries TRBV7-2 and TRBJ2-3; no reliable D call. Between the trimmed V and J ends, which lost 4 bases and 4 bases, there was a span of 9 bases. CDR3 length: 13 residues. CDR1 SGHTA and CDR2 FQGNSA come from the germline V gene. The chain's CDR3 is CASSSFTPDTQYF. As DNA, the CDR3 is TGTGCCAGCAGCTCCTTTACCCCAGATACGCAGTATTTT.

This clonotype was counted many times. This rearrangement joins TRBV19 to TRBJ2-5; D is perhaps TRBD2 (5 bases). Trimming removed 5 bases at V and 5 bases at J, with 18 bases between. The germline V gene encodes CDR1 LNHDA and CDR2 SQIVND (reference sequence). CDR3 length equals 15 residues. The CDR3 sequence: CASSSRFGRGETQYF. In nucleotides, the CDR3 is TGTGCCAGTAGTTCCCGGTTTGGGAGAGGCGAGACCCAGTACTTC.

This clonotype has more than one count but fewer than ten. This rearrangement joins TRBV6-9 to TRBJ2-7, with D perhaps being TRBD1 or TRBD2 (6 bases each). The V and J ends lost 3 bases and 7 bases respectively, with 13 bases between them. Germline V gives CDR1 MNHGY, CDR2 SVAAGI. The CDR3 extends over 13 amino acids. The CDR3 sequence is CASSYGGSDEQYF. The DNA for the CDR3 is TGTGCCAGCAGTTACGGGGGCTCGGATGAGCAGTACTTC.

The chain uses TRBV29-1 and TRBJ2-1; D assignment may be TRBD1 or TRBD2 (5 bases each). In germline, CDR1 is SQVTM, CDR2 ANQGSEA. V was cut by 6 bases and J by 8 bases, with 17 bases left in between. The CDR3 consists of 13 residues. The CDR3 DNA is TGCAGCGTCCGCGGACGGGGCTTCTATGAGCAGTTCTTC. Its protein product is CSVRGRGFYEQFF.

A single count supports this clonotype. V gene TRBV5-6 combines with J gene TRBJ2-2; D is possibly TRBD1 (5 bases). V shed 4 bases and J shed 7 bases, with 8 bases lying between them. This CDR3 has 12 amino acids. Germline V gene lookup returns CDR1 SGHDT and CDR2 YYEEEE. Here the CDR3 DNA reads TGTGCCAGCAGCCAGGGATTCGGGGAGCTGTTTTTT. This encodes CASSQGFGELFF.

This clonotype appeared many times. The V and J genes are TRBV11-2 and TRBJ2-3, with a possible D match to TRBD1 (5 bases). The germline V and J ends were trimmed by 5 bases and 0 bases, with 15 bases remaining between them. Germline CDR1 is SGHAT and CDR2 is FQNNGV. The length of the CDR3 is 16 residues. The CDR3 bases are TGTGCCAGCAGCAAACGACAGACAACGAGCACAGATACGCAGTATTTT. Amino acid sequence: CASSKRQTTSTDTQYF.

This clonotype has at least ten counts. V and J are TRBV24-1 and TRBJ2-2; TRBD2 is a possible D gene (5 bases). Trimming stripped 4 bases from V and 2 bases from J, with 16 bases between. The V gene's germline CDR1 is KGHDR and CDR2 SFDVKD. This CDR3 has 17 residues. In nucleotides, the CDR3 is TGTGCCACCAGTGACCTTGGACGGGGTTCAAACACCGGGGAGCTGTTTTTT. It is translated as CATSDLGRGSNTGELFF.

A note on this clonotype: A junction end diverges from the germline sequence, so it may reflect a read error. The V gene is TRBV5-1, the J gene TRBJ2-2; the match to TRBD1 covers 8 bases. The CDR3 covers 17 residues. The germline V gene encodes CDR1 SGHRS and CDR2 YFSETQ. The CDR3 protein is CASSLNTGGRVTAELFF. In nucleotides, the CDR3 is TGCGCCAGCAGCTTGAACACAGGGGGAAGAGTTACCGCGGAGCTGTTTTTT. Using reference TRBV5-1 and TRBJ2-2 for the parts outside the CDR3, the full variable domain is KAGVTQTPRYLIKTRGQQVTLSCSPISGHRSVSWYQQTPGQGLQFLFEYFSETQRNKGNFPGRFSGRQFSNSRSEMNVSTLELGDSALYLCASSLNTGGRVTAELFFGEGSRLTVL.